Listed below are T cell receptor beta chains from one sample, sequenced in a study of beta chain features in type 1 diabetes. Sequenced by immunoSEQ multiplex PCR; TCRdb stores in-frame clones only, minus some. The sample has around 140,000 clones, approximately 10% seen once. Sequencing was carried out using central memory CD4+ T cells from blood. These receptor sequences come from a woman aged 40 to 55 in good health. CDR3s include the opening cysteine and the closing phenylalanine or tryptophan. D genes are given only for firm matches. Expanded clones get a size class; other rows say once, few or many, or leave the size out.

>TRBJ1-5|TRBV28|NA|many
TGTGCCAGCAGCTCAGGGAATCAGCCCCAGCATTTT
CASSSGNQPQHF
>TRBJ1-3|TRBV19|NA|NA
TGTGCCAGTAATCCAGTGGACAGAGGAAACACCATATATTTT
CASNPVDRGNTIYF
>TRBJ1-1|TRBV25-1|NA|few
TGTGCCAGCAGTGAAATGGGGCGCACTGAAGCTTTCTTT
CASSEMGRTEAFF
>TRBJ2-1|TRBV9|NA|few
TGTGCCAGCAGCCCCCCGGGACTCCTGGGGAATGAGCAGTTCTTC
CASSPPGLLGNEQFF
>TRBJ1-1|TRBV4-1|TRBD1|NA
TGCGCCAGCAGCCAAGGCCAGGGGGTAAGGGACACTGAAGCTTTCTTT
CASSQGQGVRDTEAFF
>TRBJ2-5|TRBV27|TRBD2|NA
TGTGCCAGCACCCGGACTAGCGGATTCCAAGAGACCCAGTACTTC
CASTRTSGFQETQYF
>TRBJ2-5|TRBV7-2|NA|many
TGTGCCAGCAGCTTAGTAGGGGTCGAGACCCAGTACTTC
CASSLVGVETQYF
>TRBJ2-3|TRBV7-9|NA|many
TGTGCCAGCAGTTTCCGGGGGTCAGATACGCAGTATTTT
CASSFRGSDTQYF
>TRBJ1-4|TRBV18|NA|NA
TGTGCCAGCTCAAACAACAGGGACGTATCTGAAAAACTGTTTTTT
CASSNNRDVSEKLFF
>TRBJ1-1|TRBV9|TRBD1|NA
TGTGCCAGCAGCCCAGGGACAGGGGGCACGACTACTGAAGCTTTCTTT
CASSPGTGGTTTEAFF
>TRBJ2-1|TRBV4-3|TRBD1|few
TGCGCCAGCAGCCAAGAGGATCGAGACAGGGCCTACAATGAGCAGTTCTTC
CASSQEDRDRAYNEQFF
>TRBJ1-2|TRBV5-1|TRBD1|many
TGCGCCAGCAGGAGGACAGGGGGCGATGGCTACACCTTC
CASRRTGGDGYTF
>TRBJ2-5|TRBV6-6|NA|few
TGTGCCAGCGTGGAGGGGGAGACCCAGTACTTC
CASVEGETQYF
>TRBJ2-2|TRBV23-1|NA|many
TGCGCCAGCAGTAGGGGGAGGAACACCGGGGAGCTGTTTTTT
CASSRGRNTGELFF
>TRBJ2-1|TRBV7-9|TRBD2|few
TGTGCCAGCAGCTTTGGTACCCCAAGACTAGCGGGGGTGCGTGGTGAGCAGTTCTTC
CASSFGTPRLAGVRGEQFF
>TRBJ1-2|TRBV7-8|TRBD1|NA
TGTGCCAGCAGCCAGAGACAGGGCAGGGGCTACACCTTC
CASSQRQGRGYTF
>TRBJ2-7|TRBV12-5|TRBD1|few
TGTGCTAGTGGTCTCGACAGGGGCTACGAGCAGTACTTC
CASGLDRGYEQYF
>TRBJ2-3|TRBV12-5|TRBD2|NA
TGTGCTAGTGGTTTAGGACTAGGGATCACAGATACGCAGTATTTT
CASGLGLGITDTQYF
>TRBJ2-2|TRBV10-2|NA|NA
TGCGCCAGCAGTGAGCGAGCCCGGGAGCTGTTTTTT
CASSERARELFF
>TRBJ1-6|TRBV5-5|TRBD1|few
TGTGCCAGCAGCTTACAGGGGTCTGAGTATTCACCCCTCCACTTT
CASSLQGSEYSPLHF
>TRBJ2-7|TRBV15|NA|NA
TGTGCCACCAGCATACGGACTGGCAATAACGAGCAGTACTTC
CATSIRTGNNEQYF
>TRBJ2-2|TRBV25-1|NA|few
TGTGCCAGCAGTGAATCGGGACACCCGTTAACCGGGGAGCTGTTTTTT
CASSESGHPLTGELFF
>TRBJ2-1|TRBV19|NA|once
TGTGCCAGTATACCCCACGACAGGTCGCAGCAGTTCTTC
CASIPHDRSQQFF
>TRBJ1-6|TRBV7-2|NA|NA
TGTGCCAGCAGCTCCCGTCTCTACGGGGATTCACCCCTCCACTTT
CASSSRLYGDSPLHF
>TRBJ2-5|TRBV4-2|NA|NA
TGTGCCAGCAGCCAAGAGGGGGGGCCTCCCCAAGAGACCCAGTACTTC
CASSQEGGPPQETQYF
>TRBJ2-5|TRBV7-9|TRBD2|few
TGTGCCAGCAGCTCGGGCCAGACTAGCGGGTCCGAGACCCAGTACTTC
CASSSGQTSGSETQYF
>TRBJ1-3|TRBV6-6|NA|few
TGTGCCAGCAGTTACGCCGCAGGGGTCCCCAGGAACACCATATATTTT
CASSYAAGVPRNTIYF
>TRBJ1-3|TRBV2|NA|NA
TGTGCCAGCAGTGATTTACAGAACTCTGGAAACACCATATATTTT
CASSDLQNSGNTIYF
>TRBJ2-7|TRBV11-2|NA|few
TGTGCCAGCAGCTCCTTAGTAGCCTACGAGCAGTACTTC
CASSSLVAYEQYF
>TRBJ2-3|TRBV21-1|NA|NA
TGTGCCAGCAGCAAAACTAGCACAGATACGCAGTATTTT
CASSKTSTDTQYF
>TRBJ2-5|TRBV10-2|NA|many
TGCGCCAGCAGTGTCTCCCGAGAGACCCAGTACTTC
CASSVSRETQYF
>TRBJ2-7|TRBV6-6|TRBD2|NA
TGTGCCAGCAGTTACGGAGCGGGGGACTACGAGCAGTACTTC
CASSYGAGDYEQYF
>TRBJ1-1|TRBV18|NA|few
TGTGCCAGCTCACCACCGACGGGAGGAGGGACTGAAGCTTTCTTT
CASSPPTGGGTEAFF
>TRBJ1-6|TRBV2|NA|few
TGTGCCAGCCTATTAAGGGCCGGGGGTAATTCACCCCTCCACTTT
CASLLRAGGNSPLHF
>TRBJ2-1|TRBV7-2|TRBD2|NA
TGTGCCAGCAGCTCCACCGGGGGGGGGTCAATTAGAAATGAGCAGTTCTTC
CASSSTGGGSIRNEQFF
>TRBJ2-2|TRBV4-2|NA|NA
TGTGCCAGCAGCCAAGACAGGGTCGCCGGGGAGCTGTTTTTT
CASSQDRVAGELFF
>TRBJ2-1|TRBV4-2|TRBD2|few
TGTGCCAGCAGCCAACTAGCGGGGGAGAATGAGCAGTTCTTC
CASSQLAGENEQFF
>TRBJ2-2|TRBV6-5|NA|NA
TGTGCCAGCAGCAGGGGACGGATCGCCGGGGAGCTGTTTTTT
CASSRGRIAGELFF
>TRBJ2-3|TRBV19|NA|NA
TGTGCCAGTAGCACAGGTTCCGACACAGATACGCAGTATTTT
CASSTGSDTDTQYF
>TRBJ2-7|TRBV6-1|NA|NA
TGTGCCAGCAGCAGGGCTCTCTACGAGCAGTACTTC
CASSRALYEQYF
>TRBJ2-5|TRBV11-2|TRBD1|many
TGTGCCAGCAGACATGAAAACAGGGGCCAAGAGACCCAGTACTTC
CASRHENRGQETQYF
>TRBJ1-1|TRBV5-1|TRBD1|NA
TGCGCCAGCAGCACGGGACAGGGGGCCCTTGAAGCTTTCTTT
CASSTGQGALEAFF
>TRBJ1-6|TRBV6-1|NA|few
TGTGCCAGCAGTGAAGTACCGGACAGACCTTCACCCCTCCACTTT
CASSEVPDRPSPLHF